Shown below are 17 T cell receptor beta chains from a single sample sequenced in a study of T cell repertoires in cytomegalovirus infection. TCRdb ran MiXCR on the reads and lists one entry per CDR3 protein. The data contain about 310,000 distinct CDR3 sequences, 25% of them singletons. These receptors have no known antigen. The sequenced sample was cultured PBMCs, obtained from culture after CMV antigen stimulation. Receptors were obtained from a human donor in good health (CMV status not recorded). Some clones in this sample may be carry-over from other donors' samples.

This clonotype came up many times. The rearrangement links TRBV7-2 to TRBJ2-3; D not resolved. This CDR3 region has 14 residues. The germline V and J ends were trimmed by 2 bases and 0 bases, with 6 bases remaining between them. Germline V CDR1 and CDR2: SGHTA, FQGNSA. CDR3 nucleotide sequence: TGTGCCAGCAGCTTAATGGATAGCACAGATACGCAGTATTTT. Amino acid sequence: CASSLMDSTDTQYF.

This clonotype has a handful of counts. The chain carries TRBV28 and TRBJ2-6; D not resolved. The CDR3 consists of 15 residues. The germline V gene has CDR1 MDHEN and CDR2 SYDVKM. The V end was cut by 5 bases, the J end by 1 base, with 9 bases between. In DNA form, the CDR3 reads TGTGCCAGCAGTCCTGAAGGGTCTGGGGCCAACGTCCTGACTTTC. Its translation is CASSPEGSGANVLTF. Full variable domain (rest looked up from reference TRBV28 and TRBJ2-6): DVKVTQSSRYLVKRTGEKVFLECVQDMDHENMFWYRQDPGLGLRLIYFSYDVKMKEKGDIPEGYSVSREKKERFSLILESASTNQTSMYLCASSPEGSGANVLTFGAGSRLTVL.

The rearrangement links TRBV18 to TRBJ2-1; D gene ambiguous. The CDR3 is 12 residues long. Trimming left V 1 base short and J 6 bases short, with 4 bases between. CDR1 is KGHSH, CDR2 LQKENI, per germline. In DNA, the CDR3 is TGTGCCAGCTCACCACAGGCCAATGAGCAGTTCTTC. This translates into CASSPQANEQFF.

This chain joins TRBV2 and TRBJ1-3; D is unclear. Per germline, CDR1 SNHLY and CDR2 FYNNEI. The CDR3 contains 15 residues. V lost 1 base, J lost 1 base, and 8 bases lay in between. The CDR3: CASSEDRASGNTIYF. CDR3 DNA: TGTGCCAGCAGTGAAGATAGGGCTTCTGGAAACACCATATATTTT.

This clonotype was found many times. CDR3 sequence: CASSLGLQGPNTEAFF. CDR3 in DNA: TGTGCCAGCAGCTTAGGGCTACAGGGACCGAACACTGAAGCTTTCTTT. The chain has TRBV7-9 and TRBJ1-1; TRBD1 might be the D (6 bases). V lost 1 base and J lost 1, with 13 bases in between. The CDR3 length is 16 residues. Germline V gene lookup returns CDR1 SEHNR and CDR2 FQNEAQ (reference sequence).

This clonotype showed up many times. V is TRBV12-3 or TRBV12-4 and J is TRBJ2-6, with D possibly being TRBD2 (6 bases). CDR3 length equals 15 residues. Trimming pared 6 bases from V and 1 base from J, leaving 10 bases between. The CDR3 DNA reads TGTGCCAGCAGCTTCGGGGGTTCTGGGGCCAACGTCCTGACTTTC. It yields the protein CASSFGGSGANVLTF.

This chain links TRBV7-2 with TRBJ2-3; 16 positions match TRBD2. V trimming: 4 bases; J trimming: 4 bases; junction bases outside the gene matches: 8. Germline V lookup: CDR1 SGHTA, CDR2 FQGNSA. This CDR3 region has 18 residues. CDR3 coding DNA: TGTGCCAGCAGCTGGGGACTAGCGGGAGGGTTAGTCGCAGATACGCAGTATTTT. Translation: CASSWGLAGGLVADTQYF. Drawing the rest from reference TRBV7-2 and TRBJ2-3, the complete variable domain is GAGVSQSPSNKVTEKGKDVELRCDPISGHTALYWYRQSLGQGLEFLIYFQGNSAPDKSGLPSDRFSAERTGGSVSTLTIQRTQQEDSAVYLCASSWGLAGGLVADTQYFGPGTRLTVL.

This clonotype was observed a few times. The chain recombines TRBV7-6 with TRBJ1-1; 9 nucleotides align to TRBD1. The CDR3 has 14 amino acids. Germline V lookup: CDR1 SGHVS, CDR2 FNYEAQ. V lost 4 bases to trimming and J lost 3 bases; unmatched junction nucleotides: 3. The CDR3 DNA reads TGTGCCAGCAGCTCCCGGGACAGGGACACTGAAGCTTTCTTT. This codes for CASSSRDRDTEAFF.

This clonotype was picked up one time. The chain recombines TRBV6-2 or TRBV6-3 with TRBJ2-1; 13 bases are a match to TRBD2. Germline CDR1 reads MNHEY; CDR2 reads SVGEGT. This CDR3 contains 14 residues. V was pared by 9 bases and J by 7 bases, with 6 bases of the junction left unmatched. The CDR3 is CASRTSGSSNEQFF. The CDR3 coding sequence is TGTGCCAGTAGGACTAGCGGGAGTAGTAATGAGCAGTTCTTC.

This chain links TRBV29-1 with TRBJ2-3; D is ambiguous. This CDR3 region has 15 residues. Germline V gene data show CDR1 as SQVTM and CDR2 as ANQGSEA. Trimming stripped 5 bases from V and 2 bases from J, with 17 bases between. The CDR3 sequence: CSVILSSKNTDTQYF. CDR3 coding DNA: TGCAGCGTTATACTAAGCTCCAAAAACACAGATACGCAGTATTTT.

This sequence joins TRBV7-4 and TRBJ1-1; D not certain. Germline loops: CDR1 SGHVT, CDR2 SQSDAQ. The length of the CDR3 is 15 residues. Trimming pared 4 bases from V and 1 base from J, leaving 13 bases between. DNA of the CDR3: TGTGCCAGCAGCTCTGGCCCCAAGGAGAACACTGAAGCTTTCTTT. The encoded protein is CASSSGPKENTEAFF.

This clonotype was seen a single time. The V and J genes are TRBV5-6 and TRBJ2-5; 9 bases are a match to TRBD2. J gave up 0 bases and V 3 bases, and 12 bases lay outside the gene matches. The CDR3 totals 18 residues. CDR1 SGHDT and CDR2 YYEEEE come from the germline V gene. This chain's CDR3 is CASSSSHRLAEYQETQYF. Here the CDR3 DNA reads TGTGCCAGCAGCTCCTCCCATCGACTAGCGGAGTACCAAGAGACCCAGTACTTC.

The table lists this clonotype with a few counts. V is TRBV7-6 and J is TRBJ1-3, with 7 bases identical to TRBD1. The ends lost 5 bases at V and 1 base at J; junction bases unmatched: 5. CDR1 SGHVS and CDR2 FNYEAQ come from the germline V gene. The CDR3 runs to 15 residues. The DNA of the CDR3 is TGTGCCAGCAGCGCCGACAGGGTGTCTGGAAACACCATATATTTT. Translating gives CASSADRVSGNTIYF. The full variable domain, its missing parts supplied by reference TRBV7-6 and TRBJ1-3, is GAGVSQSPRYKVTKRGQDVALRCDPISGHVSLYWYRQALGQGPEFLTYFNYEAQQDKSGLPNDRFSAERPEGSISTLTIQRTEQRDSAMYRCASSADRVSGNTIYFGEGSWLTVV.

The chain uses TRBV29-1 and TRBJ2-1; TRBD2 matches 8 bases. Unmatched junction bases numbered 15, after V lost 7 bases and J lost 10 bases. Germline V gene lookup returns CDR1 SQVTM and CDR2 ANQGSEA. This CDR3 is built from 14 residues. The CDR3: CSGGRAGASGEQFF. CDR3 bases: TGCAGCGGAGGTCGAGCGGGAGCATCTGGGGAGCAGTTCTTC.

The rearrangement links TRBV6-5 to TRBJ2-3; 11 bases are a match to TRBD2. The V and J ends lost 4 bases and 6 bases, in that order; junction bases with no gene match: 6. This CDR3 is 15 amino acids long. The germline V gene encodes CDR1 MNHEY and CDR2 SVGAGI. CDR3 sequence reads: CASSLAGGGLDTQYF. In DNA form, the CDR3 reads TGTGCCAGCAGTTTAGCGGGGGGGGGGTTGGATACGCAGTATTTT.

This clonotype has a handful of counts. V usage is TRBV7-9 and J usage is TRBJ1-1; perhaps TRBD1 as D (6 bases). V lost 8 bases and J 0 bases, leaving 13 bases between the germline ends. CDR3 size: 14 residues. CDR1 is SEHNR, CDR2 FQNEAQ, per germline (reference sequence). The CDR3 region is CASGRQAMNTEAFF. DNA for the CDR3: TGTGCCAGCGGCCGACAGGCCATGAACACTGAAGCTTTCTTT.

The J gene is TRBJ2-2, the V gene TRBV7-2; TRBD1 matches 7 bases. Germline lookup yields CDR1 SGHTA and CDR2 FQGNSA. The CDR3 is 15 residues long. V lost 2 bases and J lost 3; bases outside the gene matches: 3. CDR3 DNA: TGTGCCAGCAGCTTAAGGGGGCAGGACACCGGGGAGCTGTTTTTT. Translation gives CASSLRGQDTGELFF.